Following are 25 T cell receptor beta chains from one sample sequenced in a study of T cells in women clearing cervical HPV infection. The protocol was immunoSEQ multiplex PCR, while the TCRdb copy is restricted to in-frame clones and leaves out a portion. This sample's table reports 20,000 or so clones. The sample taken for sequencing was blood buffy coat. The receptors come from a woman between 18 and 70 years old with a cervical HPV16 infection that either progressed to CIN3+ or cleared (not recorded which).

With regard to this clone: The read is 3 residues too short to cover the CDR3 end, so that end is filled in from the germline J gene. The chain links TRBV5-4 to TRBJ2-1; 8 bases line up with TRBD2. Germline V gene sequence: CDR1 SGHNT, CDR2 YYREEE (reference sequence). This CDR3 region has 16 residues. The V and J ends lost 3 bases and 7 bases, in that order; junction bases with no gene match: 12. CDR3 DNA, as far as it was read: TGTGCCAGCAGCTATGGCCCCACAGCGGGAGAGAATGAG. This gives the protein CASSYGPTAGENE. The whole CDR3 is CASSYGPTAGENEQFF. The full variable domain, in which reference TRBV5-4 and TRBJ2-1 provide the parts outside the CDR3, is ETGVTQSPTHLIKTRGQQVTLRCSSQSGHNTVSWYQQALGQGPQFIFQYYREEENGRGNFPPRFSGLQFPNYSSELNVNALELDDSALYLCASSYGPTAGENEQFFGPGTRLTVL.

Worth noting for this clone: The read finishes 3 residues shy of the CDR3 end, and the germline J gene is used to complete it. The chain has TRBV20-1 and TRBJ2-1, with D possibly TRBD2 on 6 matching bases. The V and J ends lost 5 bases and 0 bases respectively, with 14 bases between them. The CDR3 has 15 amino acids. Germline CDR1 reads DFQATT; CDR2 reads SNEGSKA (reference sequence). The covered CDR3 bases are TGCAGTGCTCCGGAAGCGGACTACTCCTACAATGAG. Translation: CSAPEADYSYNE. The complete CDR3 reads CSAPEADYSYNEQFF.

Note on this clone: The observed sequence ends 3 residues before the CDR3 terminus, with the missing tail filled in from the germline J gene. The chain recombines TRBV19 with TRBJ2-7; 10 bases map to TRBD2. V lost 5 bases, J lost 0 bases, and 13 bases stayed unmatched. The germline CDR1 and CDR2 sequences are LNHDA and SQIVND (reference sequence). CDR3 length: 18 residues. The DNA read from the CDR3 is TGTGCCAGTAGTGCGAGGACAGTTTCTAGCGGGAGCTCCTACGAG. It encodes CASSARTVSSGSSYE. The entire CDR3 protein reads CASSARTVSSGSSYEQYF.

Remarks on this clone: The read terminates 3 residues before the CDR3 end, so the remaining end is supplied by the germline J gene. This chain links TRBV20-1 with TRBJ2-2; D not certain. Looked up from germline, CDR1 is DFQATT and CDR2 is SNEGSKA (reference sequence). V lost 6 bases to trimming and J lost 2 bases, with 7 bases between them. The CDR3 has 12 amino acids. This chain's CDR3 is CSAATNTGELFF. The sequenced part of the CDR3 DNA is TGCAGTGCGGCGACTAACACCGGGGAG.

As regards this clone: Read sequence stops 3 residues before the CDR3 end, and the germline J gene provides the missing end. The V call is TRBV14, the J call TRBJ2-1, with D unclear. Trimming removed 4 bases at V and 3 bases at J, with 10 bases between. The length of the CDR3 is 14 residues. In germline, CDR1 is SGHDN, CDR2 FVKESK. The part of the CDR3 DNA that was read is TGTGCCAGCAGCCCTAGTACGGTCTACAATGAG. Its translation: CASSPSTVYNE. The complete CDR3 reads CASSPSTVYNEQFF.

In the case of this clone: The CDR3 end is not reached by the read, which stops 3 residues before it; the germline J gene fills it in. The chain uses TRBV20-1 and TRBJ2-2; weak D call: TRBD1 (6 bases). The V end was cut by 2 bases, the J end by 6 bases, with 7 bases between. The CDR3 has 12 residues. Germline V gives CDR1 DFQATT, CDR2 SNEGSKA (reference sequence). The CDR3 spells CSARPGAGELFF. CDR3 DNA, as far as it was read: TGCAGTGCTAGACCAGGGGCCGGGGAG.

In regard to this clone: The read terminates 3 residues before the CDR3 end, so the remaining end is supplied by the germline J gene. The chain carries TRBV11-2 and TRBJ2-7; a possible D gene is TRBD1 (6 bases). The CDR3 is made up of 14 amino acids. Germline CDR1 and CDR2: SGHAT and FQNNGV. Trimming removed 2 bases at V and 1 base at J, with 9 bases between. The CDR3 protein is CASSLQGPSYEQYF. Partial CDR3 DNA: TGTGCCAGCAGCTTACAGGGGCCATCCTACGAG.

Of note for this clone: The CDR3 goes on 3 residues after the read ends, and that part is filled in from the germline J gene. This chain links TRBV13 with TRBJ2-1; 8 nucleotides agree with TRBD1. The CDR3 length is 15 residues. With 3 bases clipped from V and 6 bases from J, the junction kept 7 bases outside the gene matches. Per germline, CDR1 PRHDT and CDR2 FYEKMQ (reference sequence). The CDR3: CASSFGTGGLNEQFF. The covered CDR3 bases are TGTGCCAGCAGCTTCGGAACAGGGGGTCTCAATGAG.

Concerning this clone: The read terminates 3 residues ahead of where the CDR3 ends, so the germline J gene completes it. The V and J genes are TRBV20-1 and TRBJ2-2, with 8 bases matching TRBD2. The germline V gene has CDR1 DFQATT and CDR2 SNEGSKA (reference sequence). Trimming took 0 bases from V and 7 from J; bases not matched to a gene: 7. This CDR3 spans 15 amino acids. The CDR3 here is CSARDLGGAHGELFF. CDR3 DNA (partial): TGCAGTGCTAGAGATCTCGGGGGGGCTCACGGGGAG.

To note about this clone: The CDR3 is cut off 3 residues early in the read; its end comes from the germline J gene. The V and J genes are TRBV29-1 and TRBJ2-1; D is perhaps TRBD2 (5 bases). The CDR3 is 12 amino acids. Germline V gene data show CDR1 as SQVTM and CDR2 as ANQGSEA. Trimming pared 7 bases from V and 5 bases from J, leaving 12 bases between. CDR3 DNA (partial): TGCAGCGGAGGGTCGTTCGACAATGAG. Its translation is CSGGSFDNE. The whole CDR3 sequence is CSGGSFDNEQFF.

As concerns this clone: The CDR3 extends 3 residues past the end of the read, so its final part is completed from the germline J gene. The chain employs TRBV6-4 and TRBJ2-1; 7 bases align to TRBD2. The CDR3 sequence is 14 residues long. CDR1 is MRHNA, CDR2 SNTAGT, per germline. J was trimmed by 6 bases and V by 6 bases; bases with no gene match: 8. CDR3: CASSQGGNSNEQFF. Incomplete CDR3 DNA: TGTGCCAGCAGCCAGGGAGGGAATAGCAATGAG.

As for this clone: The CDR3 extends 3 residues past the end of the read, so its final part is completed from the germline J gene. The V call is TRBV7-3, the J call TRBJ2-2; D not resolved. Germline CDR1 SGHTA, CDR2 FQGTGA. There are 12 residues in the CDR3. V was shortened by 2 bases and J by 6 bases, with 4 bases between the two germline ends. CDR3 in amino acids: CASSLEAGELFF. The sequenced part of the CDR3 DNA is TGTGCCAGCAGCTTAGAGGCCGGGGAG.

A remark on this clone: The read terminates 3 residues ahead of where the CDR3 ends, so the germline J gene completes it. The V call is TRBV7-9, the J call TRBJ2-1; D remains unclear. This CDR3 region has 13 residues. Germline CDR1 reads SEHNR; CDR2 reads FQNEAQ (reference sequence). V dropped 5 bases and J dropped 0 bases, with 5 bases sitting between them. The CDR3 here is CASSPGSYNEQFF. CDR3 bases read: TGTGCCAGCAGCCCCGGCTCCTACAATGAG.

CDR3 region: CAWTSGRENIQYF. The CDR3 bases that were read are TGTGCCTGGACTAGCGGGAGAGAAAACATT. This chain uses TRBV30 with TRBJ2-4, with 10 bases identical to TRBD2. The read ends 3 residues early relative to the CDR3; the germline J gene fills the gap. The CDR3 has 13 residues. After removal of 4 bases from V and 5 bases from J, the junction contained 2 bases not matched to a gene. Germline V gene sequence: CDR1 GTSNPN, CDR2 SVGIG (reference sequence).

As to this clone: The sequenced fragment ends 3 residues before the CDR3 boundary, so the rest is inferred from the germline J gene. The chain carries TRBV9 and TRBJ2-3, with a possible D match to TRBD2 (6 bases). Germline V lookup: CDR1 SGDLS, CDR2 YYNGEE. This CDR3 has 15 amino acids. The V gene lost 4 bases and the J gene lost 1 base, with 13 bases spanning the gap. The sequenced CDR3 bases are TGTGCCAGCAGCCCTGGCGGGGAGCGCACAGATACG. Translated: CASSPGGERTDT. The complete CDR3 reads CASSPGGERTDTQYF. Based on the CDR3 plus reference TRBV9 and TRBJ2-3, the full variable domain is DSGVTQTPKHLITATGQRVTLRCSPRSGDLSVYWYQQSLDQGLQFLIQYYNGEERAKGNILERFSAQQFPDLHSELNLSSLELGDSALYFCASSPGGERTDTQYFGPGTRLTVL.

In the case of this clone: The read gets to within 3 residues of the CDR3 end, and the germline J gene fills in the rest. The rearrangement joins TRBV6-2 or TRBV6-3 to TRBJ2-1; D may match TRBD1 or TRBD2 (5 bases each). The CDR3 sequence is 17 residues long. Germline loops: CDR1 MNHEY, CDR2 SVGEGT. Deletions cut 10 bases from V and 0 bases from J, with 22 bases between. The sequenced CDR3 bases are TGTGCCAACAGGTGGCGCCAGGGAGAGAGCTCCTACAATGAG. This translates into CANRWRQGESSYNE. The full CDR3 reads CANRWRQGESSYNEQFF.

About this clone: The read halts 3 residues ahead of the CDR3 end, with the missing end drawn from the germline J gene. This chain joins TRBV7-2 and TRBJ1-5; maybe TRBD1 (5 bases). Germline V gene data show CDR1 as SGHTA and CDR2 as FQGNSA. The V gene lost 6 bases and the J gene lost 6 bases, with 15 bases spanning the gap. The CDR3 is made up of 14 amino acids. The CDR3 here is CASRVWGAGQPQHF. The sequenced CDR3 bases are TGTGCCAGCAGGGTATGGGGCGCCGGTCAGCCC. Filled out from reference TRBV7-2 and TRBJ1-5, the complete variable domain reads GAGVSQSPSNKVTEKGKDVELRCDPISGHTALYWYRQSLGQGLEFLIYFQGNSAPDKSGLPSDRFSAERTGGSVSTLTIQRTQQEDSAVYLCASRVWGAGQPQHFGDGTRLSIL.

Worth noting for this clone: The read ends 3 residues before the CDR3 terminus; that terminus is restored from the germline J gene. V is TRBV19 and J is TRBJ2-1, with 8 nucleotides matching TRBD1. CDR3 length equals 16 residues. Germline V gene data show CDR1 as LNHDA and CDR2 as SQIVND (reference sequence). Trimming at V came to 4 bases and at J to 4 bases, leaving 9 bases not matched to a gene. The sequenced part of the CDR3 DNA is TGTGCCAGTAGTAAGACGGCGGACAGGGTATACAATGAG. This codes for CASSKTADRVYNE. The entire CDR3 protein is CASSKTADRVYNEQFF.

As for this clone: The CDR3 is cut off 3 residues early in the read; its end comes from the germline J gene. The rearrangement uses TRBV7-2 and TRBJ2-2; possibly TRBD1 for D (5 bases). Deletions cut 5 bases from V and 7 bases from J, with 14 bases between. The CDR3 is made up of 14 amino acids. Germline-derived CDR1 and CDR2 are SGHTA and FQGNSA. The covered CDR3 bases are TGTGCCAGCAGCCCTTTGGGGCAGAGCGGGGAG. Its translation is CASSPLGQSGE. Given in full, the CDR3 is CASSPLGQSGELFF.

A word on this clone: The read terminates 3 residues ahead of where the CDR3 ends, so the germline J gene completes it. The V and J genes are TRBV20-1 and TRBJ1-6, with D perhaps matching TRBD1 (5 bases). CDR1 DFQATT and CDR2 SNEGSKA come from the germline V gene (reference sequence). The length of the CDR3 is 14 residues. V lost 3 bases and J 4 bases, leaving 10 bases between the germline ends. The CDR3 DNA, read in part, is TGCAGTGCTAGGGAGGGGCCTTATAATTCACCC. Protein: CSAREGPYNSP. The whole CDR3 sequence reads CSAREGPYNSPLHF.

The sequenced CDR3 bases are TGTGCCAGCAGTGAGTTAGGGGTTTCAGATACG. Translating it yields CASSELGVSDT. The complete CDR3 sequence is CASSELGVSDTQYF. The genes are TRBV2 and TRBJ2-3, with TRBD1 as a possible D gene (5 bases). The sequenced fragment ends 3 residues before the CDR3 boundary, so the rest is inferred from the germline J gene. In germline, CDR1 is SNHLY, CDR2 FYNNEI. V was pared by 3 bases and J by 4 bases, with 11 bases between. This CDR3 is built from 14 residues.

Regarding this clone: The sequence runs out 3 residues before the end of the CDR3; the remainder is reconstructed from the germline J gene. The chain joins TRBV12-3 or TRBV12-4 to TRBJ1-2; tentative D call: TRBD1 (6 bases). This CDR3 contains 13 residues. Trimming removed 5 bases at V and 7 bases at J, with 14 bases between. This chain's CDR3 is CASSLGGAAGYTF. The covered CDR3 bases are TGTGCCAGCAGTCTAGGGGGAGCGGCTGGC.

On this clone itself: The missing CDR3 end, 3 residues past where the read stops, is filled in from the germline J gene. The chain links TRBV6-1 to TRBJ2-1, with D tentatively TRBD1 (5 bases). The germline V gene encodes CDR1 MNHNS and CDR2 SASEGT. V was clipped by 2 bases and J by 4 bases, with 15 bases between them. This CDR3 spans 16 amino acids. The covered CDR3 bases are TGTGCCAGCAGTGAAACAGGCGGAGCCCCGTACAATGAG. Its translation: CASSETGGAPYNE. The whole CDR3 reads CASSETGGAPYNEQFF.

A note on this clone: The CDR3 end is not reached by the read, which stops 3 residues before it; the germline J gene fills it in. J is TRBJ2-2 and V is TRBV19; 9 nucleotides line up with TRBD1. CDR1 and CDR2 (germline): LNHDA, SQIVND (reference sequence). The V gene end was trimmed by 5 bases and the J gene end by 4 bases; junction bases not matched to a gene: 8. The CDR3 is 16 amino acids. CDR3 loop: CASSATGGLGTGELFF. Incomplete CDR3 DNA: TGTGCCAGTAGTGCGACAGGGGGTCTGGGCACCGGGGAG.

A remark on this clone: The observed sequence ends 3 residues before the CDR3 terminus, with the missing tail filled in from the germline J gene. The genes are TRBV5-4 and TRBJ2-5, with 11 bases lining up with TRBD1. Per germline, CDR1 SGHNT and CDR2 YYREEE (reference sequence). The CDR3 length is 15 residues. The V gene end was trimmed by 8 bases and the J gene end by 4 bases; junction bases not matched to a gene: 10. The covered CDR3 bases are TGTGCCAGTATTTCCGGGACAGGGGGAGGAGAGACC. The encoded protein is CASISGTGGGET. The CDR3 in its entirety is CASISGTGGGETQYF.